Listed here are 9 T cell receptor beta chains from one sample, sequenced in a study of blood T cell repertoires in COVID-19. The data were produced by immunoSEQ multiplex PCR, yet TCRdb's version contains in-frame clones alone and is incomplete. Here the sample spans about 270,000 clones, approximately 90% being singletons. Material: PBMCs or T cells enriched from blood (not recorded which). The receptors originated from a young woman with acute COVID-19.

V usage is TRBV6-2 or TRBV6-3 and J usage is TRBJ2-7, with TRBD2 matching over 8 bases. Germline loops: CDR1 MNHEY, CDR2 SVGEGT. The V and J ends lost 3 bases and 3 bases, in that order; junction bases with no gene match: 7. This CDR3 has 15 residues. CDR3 protein: CASSYTAGDLYEQYF. CDR3 bases: TGTGCCAGCAGTTATACAGCGGGAGACCTCTACGAGCAGTACTTC.

V is TRBV2 and J is TRBJ2-3; TRBD1 aligns across 7 bases. Trimming removed 5 bases from V and 3 bases from J; junction bases left unmatched: 8. CDR3 length equals 15 residues. Germline-derived CDR1 and CDR2 are SNHLY and FYNNEI. The CDR3 DNA reads as TGTGCCAGCAGTAAAACCGGACAGGCGACAGATACGCAGTATTTT. Encoded protein: CASSKTGQATDTQYF. Variable domain in full (rest from reference TRBV2 and TRBJ2-3): EPEVTQTPSHQVTQMGQEVILRCVPISNHLYFYWYRQILGQKVEFLVSFYNNEISEKSEIFDDQFSVERPDGSNFTLKIRSTKLEDSAMYFCASSKTGQATDTQYFGPGTRLTVL.

This chain connects TRBV7-9 to TRBJ2-2; 8 bases line up with TRBD2. CDR3 length equals 15 residues. V lost 5 bases and J lost 6; bases outside the gene matches: 8. Germline V gives CDR1 SEHNR, CDR2 FQNEAQ (reference sequence). The CDR3 DNA reads as TGTGCCAGCAGCCTTAGCGGGATTGGAGCCGGGGAGCTGTTTTTT. The encoded protein is CASSLSGIGAGELFF.

The chain couples TRBV19 to TRBJ1-2; the match to TRBD1 covers 10 bases. The V segment lost 3 bases and the J segment 4 bases; nucleotides outside the gene matches: 5. The length of the CDR3 is 15 residues. Looked up from germline, CDR1 is LNHDA and CDR2 is SQIVND (reference sequence). CDR3 DNA: TGTGCCAGTAGTATTGTGGGACAGGGGAGCTATGGCTACACCTTC. It specifies CASSIVGQGSYGYTF.

The gene calls are TRBV13 and TRBJ1-1, with 10 nucleotides matching TRBD1. This CDR3 contains 14 residues. After removal of 5 bases from V and 6 bases from J, the junction contained 6 bases not matched to a gene. In germline, CDR1 is PRHDT, CDR2 FYEKMQ (reference sequence). The CDR3 spells CASSVLTGGSEAFF. The CDR3 DNA follows: TGTGCCAGCAGCGTACTGACAGGGGGCTCTGAAGCTTTCTTT.

The chain couples TRBV18 to TRBJ2-3; 9 bases line up with TRBD1. This CDR3 has 14 residues. The germline V gene has CDR1 KGHSH and CDR2 LQKENI. V shed 5 bases and J 4 bases; nucleotides not matched to a gene: 4. The CDR3 sequence is CASSAGQGPDTQYF. CDR3 in DNA: TGTGCCAGCTCAGCGGGACAGGGTCCAGATACGCAGTATTTT.

The V call is TRBV27, the J call TRBJ1-1; possibly TRBD1 for D (5 bases). V shed 5 bases and J shed 1 base, with 17 bases lying between them. Germline assignment: CDR1 MNHEY and CDR2 SMNVEV (reference sequence). This CDR3 comprises 16 residues. CDR3 sequence: CASSVLGGMRNTEAFF. The CDR3 region has the DNA TGTGCCAGCAGTGTGCTGGGGGGGATGAGGAACACTGAAGCTTTCTTT.

The V gene is TRBV6-1, the J gene TRBJ1-1; 7 positions agree with TRBD1. The CDR3 runs 16 residues. The germline CDR1 and CDR2 sequences are MNHNS and SASEGT. Unmatched junction bases numbered 12, after V lost 3 bases and J lost 5 bases. CDR3 loop: CASSDYRGVPITEAFF. The CDR3 DNA sequence: TGTGCCAGCAGTGATTACAGGGGCGTTCCCATTACTGAAGCTTTCTTT.

This chain connects TRBV4-1 to TRBJ2-1; TRBD1 aligns across 10 bases. This CDR3 is 16 amino acids long. CDR1 is MGHRA and CDR2 is YSYEKL in the germline V gene. J lost 7 bases, V lost 4 bases, and 10 bases had no gene match. CDR3 in DNA: TGCGCCAGCAGCCCCACCGGGACAGGGGTGTTGAATGAGCAGTTCTTC. Protein sequence: CASSPTGTGVLNEQFF.